This T cell receptor beta chain appears in the sequencing data of a study of T cell responses to AZD1222 COVID-19 vaccine. Study in general: The study pooled second doses at about 4 or about 12 weeks. Study conclusions and caveats: Spike-spanning, vaccine-associated CD4 TCRs were dominant at 160-218 and 743-854. Clonal diversity was possibly underestimated, and the donors were mostly white British, with more females.

Sequencing was performed with immunoSEQ multiplex PCR; in TCRdb, only in-frame clones are kept and a portion is missing. This table holds 90,000 to 120,000 clones, approximately 86% found once. In regard to this clone: Its specificity is not known.

Germline V lookup: CDR1 SNHLY, CDR2 FYNNEI. Trimming took 8 bases from V and 5 from J, leaving 22 bases between them. The CDR3 runs to 16 residues. This TCR was sampled from an adult in good health. The V and J genes are TRBV2 and TRBJ1-5, with no clear D. Specimen: peripheral blood, collected on day 0 of AZD1222 vaccination. The CDR3 here is CASGETVASSHQPQHF. The CDR3 nucleotides read TGTGCCAGCGGGGAGACGGTGGCCTCCTCCCATCAGCCCCAGCATTTT.